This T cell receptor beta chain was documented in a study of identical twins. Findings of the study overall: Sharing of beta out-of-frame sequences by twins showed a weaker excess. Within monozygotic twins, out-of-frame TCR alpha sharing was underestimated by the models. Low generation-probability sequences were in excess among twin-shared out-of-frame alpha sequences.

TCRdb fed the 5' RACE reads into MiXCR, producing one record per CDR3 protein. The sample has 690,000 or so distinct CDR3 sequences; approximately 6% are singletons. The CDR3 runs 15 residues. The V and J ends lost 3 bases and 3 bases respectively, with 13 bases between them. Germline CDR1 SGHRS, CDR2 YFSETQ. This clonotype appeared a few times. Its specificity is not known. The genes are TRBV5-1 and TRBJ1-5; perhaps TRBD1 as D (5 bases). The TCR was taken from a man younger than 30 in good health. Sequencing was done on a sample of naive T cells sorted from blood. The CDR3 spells CASSSSGTPNQPQHF. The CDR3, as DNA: TGCGCCAGCAGCTCGTCAGGGACCCCCAATCAGCCCCAGCATTTT.